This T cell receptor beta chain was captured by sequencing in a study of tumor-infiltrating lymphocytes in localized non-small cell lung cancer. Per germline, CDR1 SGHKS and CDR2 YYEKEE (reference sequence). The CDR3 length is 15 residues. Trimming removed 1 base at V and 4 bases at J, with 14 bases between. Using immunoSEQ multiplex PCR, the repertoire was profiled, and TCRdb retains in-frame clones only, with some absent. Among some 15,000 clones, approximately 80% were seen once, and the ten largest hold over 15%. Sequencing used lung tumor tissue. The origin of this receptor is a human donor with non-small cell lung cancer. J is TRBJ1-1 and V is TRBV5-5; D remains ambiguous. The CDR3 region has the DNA TGTGCCAGCAGCTTGCTACATCGGGAGACCACTGAAGCTTTCTTT. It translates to CASSLLHRETTEAFF.